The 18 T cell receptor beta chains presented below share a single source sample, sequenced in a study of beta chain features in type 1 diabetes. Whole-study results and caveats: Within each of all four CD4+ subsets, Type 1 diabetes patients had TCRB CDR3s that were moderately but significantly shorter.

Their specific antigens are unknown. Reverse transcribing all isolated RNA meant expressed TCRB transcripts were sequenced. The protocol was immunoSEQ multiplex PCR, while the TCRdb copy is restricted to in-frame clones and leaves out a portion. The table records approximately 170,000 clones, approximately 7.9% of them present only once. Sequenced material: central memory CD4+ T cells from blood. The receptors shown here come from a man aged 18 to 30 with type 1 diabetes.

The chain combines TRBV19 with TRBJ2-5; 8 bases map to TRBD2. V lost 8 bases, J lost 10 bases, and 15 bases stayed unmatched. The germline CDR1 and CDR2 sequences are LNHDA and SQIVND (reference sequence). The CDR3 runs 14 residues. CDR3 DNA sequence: TGTGCCAGTGACTCCGGACTAGCTCCAGGGGACCAGTACTTC. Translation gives CASDSGLAPGDQYF.

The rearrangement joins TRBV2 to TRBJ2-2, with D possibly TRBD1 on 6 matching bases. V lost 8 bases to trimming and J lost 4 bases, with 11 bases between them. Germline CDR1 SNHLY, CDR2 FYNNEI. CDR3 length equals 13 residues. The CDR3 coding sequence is TGTGCCAGCGGGGACACGGGCACCGGGGAGCTGTTTTTT. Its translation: CASGDTGTGELFF.

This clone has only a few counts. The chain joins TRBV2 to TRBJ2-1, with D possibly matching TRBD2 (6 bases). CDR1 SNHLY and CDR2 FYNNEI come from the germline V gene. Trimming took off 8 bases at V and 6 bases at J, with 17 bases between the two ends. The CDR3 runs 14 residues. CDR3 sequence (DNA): TGTGCCAGCGTCCAGAGTAGCGGTCCCAATGAGCAGTTCTTC. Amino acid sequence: CASVQSSGPNEQFF.

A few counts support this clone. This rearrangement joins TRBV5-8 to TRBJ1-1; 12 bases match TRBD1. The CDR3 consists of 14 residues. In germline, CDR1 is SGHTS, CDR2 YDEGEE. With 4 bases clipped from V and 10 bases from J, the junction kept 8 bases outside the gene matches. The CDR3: CASSPGQGALGAFF. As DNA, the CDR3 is TGTGCCAGCAGCCCGGGACAGGGGGCCCTGGGAGCTTTCTTT.

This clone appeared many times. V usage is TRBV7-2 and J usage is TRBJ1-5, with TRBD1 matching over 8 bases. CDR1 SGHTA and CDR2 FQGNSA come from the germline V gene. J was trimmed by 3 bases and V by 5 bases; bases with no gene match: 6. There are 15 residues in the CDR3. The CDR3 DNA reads TGTGCCAGCAGCCCGACAGGGGATCACAATCAGCCCCAGCATTTT. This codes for CASSPTGDHNQPQHF. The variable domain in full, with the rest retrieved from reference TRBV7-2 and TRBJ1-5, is GAGVSQSPSNKVTEKGKDVELRCDPISGHTALYWYRQSLGQGLEFLIYFQGNSAPDKSGLPSDRFSAERTGGSVSTLTIQRTQQEDSAVYLCASSPTGDHNQPQHFGDGTRLSIL.

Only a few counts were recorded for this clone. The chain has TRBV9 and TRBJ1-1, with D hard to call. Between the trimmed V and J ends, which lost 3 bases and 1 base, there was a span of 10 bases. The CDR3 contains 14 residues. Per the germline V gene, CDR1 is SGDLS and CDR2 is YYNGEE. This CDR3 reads CASSANRWNTEAFF. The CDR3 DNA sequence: TGTGCCAGCAGCGCCAACCGGTGGAACACTGAAGCTTTCTTT.

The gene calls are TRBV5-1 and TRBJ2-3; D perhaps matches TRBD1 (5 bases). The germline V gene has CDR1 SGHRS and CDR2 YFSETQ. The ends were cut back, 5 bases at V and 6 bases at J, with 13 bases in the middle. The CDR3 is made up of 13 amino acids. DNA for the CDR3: TGCGCCAGCAGTTACTGGGGCCGGGATACGCAGTATTTT. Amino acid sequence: CASSYWGRDTQYF. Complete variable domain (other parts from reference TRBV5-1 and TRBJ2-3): KAGVTQTPRYLIKTRGQQVTLSCSPISGHRSVSWYQQTPGQGLQFLFEYFSETQRNKGNFPGRFSGRQFSNSRSEMNVSTLELGDSALYLCASSYWGRDTQYFGPGTRLTVL.

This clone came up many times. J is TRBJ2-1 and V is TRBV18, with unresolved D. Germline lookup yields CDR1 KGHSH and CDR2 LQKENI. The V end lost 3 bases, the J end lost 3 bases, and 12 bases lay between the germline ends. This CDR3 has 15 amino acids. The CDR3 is CASSPSSHSYNEQFF. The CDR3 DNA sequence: TGTGCCAGCTCACCCTCCAGTCACAGCTACAATGAGCAGTTCTTC.

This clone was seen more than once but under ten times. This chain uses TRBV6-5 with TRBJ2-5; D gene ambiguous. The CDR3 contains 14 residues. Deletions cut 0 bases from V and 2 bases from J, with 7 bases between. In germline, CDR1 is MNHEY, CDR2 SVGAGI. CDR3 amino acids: CASSYSTGQETQYF. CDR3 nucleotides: TGTGCCAGCAGTTACTCGACTGGTCAAGAGACCCAGTACTTC.

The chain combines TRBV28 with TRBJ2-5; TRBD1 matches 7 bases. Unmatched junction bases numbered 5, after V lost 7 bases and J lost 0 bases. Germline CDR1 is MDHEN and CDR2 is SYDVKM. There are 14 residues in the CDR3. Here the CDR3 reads CASKGGGDQETQYF. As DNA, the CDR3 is TGTGCCAGCAAAGGGGGCGGAGACCAAGAGACCCAGTACTTC.

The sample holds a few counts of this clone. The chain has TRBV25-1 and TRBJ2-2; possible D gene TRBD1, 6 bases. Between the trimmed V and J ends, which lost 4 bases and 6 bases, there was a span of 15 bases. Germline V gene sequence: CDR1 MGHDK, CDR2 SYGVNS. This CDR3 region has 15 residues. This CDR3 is CASSAITGMPGELFF. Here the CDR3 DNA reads TGTGCCAGCAGTGCAATTACAGGGATGCCCGGGGAGCTGTTTTTT.

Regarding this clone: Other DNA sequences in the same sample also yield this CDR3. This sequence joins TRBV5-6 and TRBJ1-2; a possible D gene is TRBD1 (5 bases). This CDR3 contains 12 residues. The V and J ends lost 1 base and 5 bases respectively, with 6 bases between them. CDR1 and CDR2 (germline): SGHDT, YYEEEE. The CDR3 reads CASSLRQYGYTF. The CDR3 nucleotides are TGTGCCAGCAGCTTGCGACAGTATGGCTACACCTTC.

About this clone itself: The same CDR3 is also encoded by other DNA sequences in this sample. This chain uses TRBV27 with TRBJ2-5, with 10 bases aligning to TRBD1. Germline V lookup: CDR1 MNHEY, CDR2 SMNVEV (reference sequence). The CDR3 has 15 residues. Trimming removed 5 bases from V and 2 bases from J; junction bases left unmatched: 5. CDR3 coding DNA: TGTGCCAGCAGTCCCGGGACAGGGGTTCAAGAGACCCAGTACTTC. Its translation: CASSPGTGVQETQYF.

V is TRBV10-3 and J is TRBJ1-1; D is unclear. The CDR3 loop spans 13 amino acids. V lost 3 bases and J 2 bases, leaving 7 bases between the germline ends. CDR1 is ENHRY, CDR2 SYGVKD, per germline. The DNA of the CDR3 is TGTGCCATCAGTGAAACAGTTAACACTGAAGCTTTCTTT. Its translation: CAISETVNTEAFF.

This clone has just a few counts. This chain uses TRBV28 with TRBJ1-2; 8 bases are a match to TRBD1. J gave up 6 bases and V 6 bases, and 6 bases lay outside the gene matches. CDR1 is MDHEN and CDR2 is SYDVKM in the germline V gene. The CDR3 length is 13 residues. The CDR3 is CASSLSDRDGYTF. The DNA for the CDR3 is TGTGCCAGCAGCCTATCGGACAGGGATGGCTACACCTTC.

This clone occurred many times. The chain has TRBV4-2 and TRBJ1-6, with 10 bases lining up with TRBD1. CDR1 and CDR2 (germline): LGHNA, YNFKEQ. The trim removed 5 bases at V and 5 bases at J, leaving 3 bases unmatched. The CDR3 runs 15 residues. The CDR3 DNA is TGTGCCAGCAGCAGACAGGGGGCGCATAATTCACCCCTCCACTTT. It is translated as CASSRQGAHNSPLHF.

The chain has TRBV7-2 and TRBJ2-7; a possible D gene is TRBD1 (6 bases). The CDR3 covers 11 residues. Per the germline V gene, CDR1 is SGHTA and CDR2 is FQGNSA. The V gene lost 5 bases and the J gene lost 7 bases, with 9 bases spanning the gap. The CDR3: CASSLRGEQYF. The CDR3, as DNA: TGTGCCAGCAGCCTGAGGGGGGAGCAGTACTTC.

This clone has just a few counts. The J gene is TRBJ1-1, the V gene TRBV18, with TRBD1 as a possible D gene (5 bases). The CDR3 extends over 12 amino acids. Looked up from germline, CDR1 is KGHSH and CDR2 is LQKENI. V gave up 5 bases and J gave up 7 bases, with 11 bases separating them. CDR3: CASSFPGGEAFF. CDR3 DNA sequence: TGTGCCAGCTCATTCCCCGGGGGTGAAGCTTTCTTT.